This T cell receptor (beta chain) was profiled in a study of Tregs in tolerant kidney transplant recipients. Thawed PBMCs were rested overnight at 37°C with 150 to 200 IU/ml IL-2 before regulatory T cell sorting. In the case of this clone: Its antigen is as yet unknown.

V lost 4 bases and J lost 4; bases outside the gene matches: 4. The CDR3 runs 13 residues. Looked up from germline, CDR1 is SQVTM and CDR2 is ANQGSEA. Whole-study results and caveats: Findings come from small patient numbers and require larger validation.

The assay was immunoSEQ multiplex PCR, and TCRdb's table has in-frame clones only and misses some. Of 75,000 to 85,000 clones in the sample, 91% were seen once. The sequence was collected from a human donor who received a combined kidney and bone marrow transplant. V usage is TRBV29-1 and J usage is TRBJ1-1; 9 positions match TRBD1. The sample consisted of Tregs from blood, taken before the transplant. The CDR3 region is CSVGQGGSTEAFF. The CDR3 DNA sequence: TGCAGCGTTGGACAGGGGGGGAGCACTGAAGCTTTCTTT.